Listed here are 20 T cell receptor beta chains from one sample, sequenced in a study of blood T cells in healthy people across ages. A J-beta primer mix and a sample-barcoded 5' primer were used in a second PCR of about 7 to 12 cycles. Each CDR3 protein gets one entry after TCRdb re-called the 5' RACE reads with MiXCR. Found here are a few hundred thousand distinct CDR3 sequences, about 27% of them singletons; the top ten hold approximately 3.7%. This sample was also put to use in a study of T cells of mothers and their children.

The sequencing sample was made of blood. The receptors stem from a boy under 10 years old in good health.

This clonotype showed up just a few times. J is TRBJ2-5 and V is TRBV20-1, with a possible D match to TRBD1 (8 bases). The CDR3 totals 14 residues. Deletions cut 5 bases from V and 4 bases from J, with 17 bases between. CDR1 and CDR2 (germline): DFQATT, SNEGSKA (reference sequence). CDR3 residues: CSAGNRGEGETQYF. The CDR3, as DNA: TGCAGTGCTGGGAACAGGGGGGAGGGAGAGACCCAGTACTTC.

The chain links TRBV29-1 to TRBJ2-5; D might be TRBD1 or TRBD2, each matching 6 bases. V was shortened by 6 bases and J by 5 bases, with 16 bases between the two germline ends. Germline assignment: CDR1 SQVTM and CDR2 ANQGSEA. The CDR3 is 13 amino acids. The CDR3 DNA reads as TGCAGCGTGGCCACCTGGAGGGGGGAGACCCAGTACTTC. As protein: CSVATWRGETQYF.

CDR3 in amino acids: CASSLRGLTRGNEQFF. The CDR3 DNA reads TGTGCCAGCAGCTTGAGGGGACTAACCCGGGGCAATGAGCAGTTCTTC. This chain joins TRBV5-5 and TRBJ2-5; the match to TRBD2 covers 7 bases. The end of the DNA is better explained by TRBJ2-1, so the J call may be wrong. The CDR3 spans 16 residues. The germline V gene encodes CDR1 SGHKS and CDR2 YYEKEE (reference sequence).

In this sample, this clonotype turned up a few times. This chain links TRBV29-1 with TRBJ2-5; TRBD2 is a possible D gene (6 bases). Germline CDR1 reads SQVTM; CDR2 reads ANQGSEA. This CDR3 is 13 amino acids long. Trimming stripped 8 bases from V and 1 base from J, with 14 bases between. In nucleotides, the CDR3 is TGCAGCACTTCAGCGGGCGGCCAAGAGACCCAGTACTTC. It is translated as CSTSAGGQETQYF.

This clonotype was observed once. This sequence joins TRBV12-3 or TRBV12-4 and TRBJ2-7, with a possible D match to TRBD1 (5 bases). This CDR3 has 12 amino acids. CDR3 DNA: TGTGGAATTGGGGCCGAATCCTACGAGCAGTACTTC. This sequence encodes CGIGAESYEQYF.

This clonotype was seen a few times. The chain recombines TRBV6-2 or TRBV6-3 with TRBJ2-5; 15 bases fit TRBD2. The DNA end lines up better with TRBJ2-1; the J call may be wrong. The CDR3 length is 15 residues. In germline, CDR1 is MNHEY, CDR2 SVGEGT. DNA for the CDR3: TGTGCCAGCAGTGCGTCCGGGACTAGCGGGGGGTCGCAGTTCTTC. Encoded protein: CASSASGTSGGSQFF.

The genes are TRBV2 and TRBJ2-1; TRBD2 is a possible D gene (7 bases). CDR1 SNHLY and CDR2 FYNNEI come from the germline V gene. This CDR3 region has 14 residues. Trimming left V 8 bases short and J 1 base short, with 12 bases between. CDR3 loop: CASGGGWSYNEQFF. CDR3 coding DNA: TGTGCCAGCGGGGGGGGCTGGTCCTACAATGAGCAGTTCTTC. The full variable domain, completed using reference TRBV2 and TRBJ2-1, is EPEVTQTPSHQVTQMGQEVILRCVPISNHLYFYWYRQILGQKVEFLVSFYNNEISEKSEIFDDQFSVERPDGSNFTLKIRSTKLEDSAMYFCASGGGWSYNEQFFGPGTRLTVL.

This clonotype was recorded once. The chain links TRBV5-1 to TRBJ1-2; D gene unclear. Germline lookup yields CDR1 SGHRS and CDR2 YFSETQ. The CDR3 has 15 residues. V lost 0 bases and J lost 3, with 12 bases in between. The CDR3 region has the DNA TGCGCCAGCAGCTTGGAGGTAGGGAAGGACTATGGCTACACCTTC. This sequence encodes CASSLEVGKDYGYTF.

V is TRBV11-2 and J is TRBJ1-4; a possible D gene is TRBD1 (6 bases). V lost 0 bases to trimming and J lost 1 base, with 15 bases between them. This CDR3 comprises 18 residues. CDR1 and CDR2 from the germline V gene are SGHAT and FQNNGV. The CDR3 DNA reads TGTGCCAGCAGCTTAGATGGGGCAGGGGCCGGAACTAATGAAAAACTGTTTTTT. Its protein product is CASSLDGAGAGTNEKLFF. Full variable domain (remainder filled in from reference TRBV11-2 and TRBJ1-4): EAGVAQSPRYKIIEKRQSVAFWCNPISGHATLYWYQQILGQGPKLLIQFQNNGVVDDSQLPKDRFSAERLKGVDSTLKIQPAKLEDSAVYLCASSLDGAGAGTNEKLFFGSGTQLSVL.

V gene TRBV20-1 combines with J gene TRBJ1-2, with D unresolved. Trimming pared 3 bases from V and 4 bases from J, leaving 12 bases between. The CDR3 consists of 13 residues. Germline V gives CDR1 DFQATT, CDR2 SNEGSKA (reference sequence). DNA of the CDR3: TGCAGTGCTAGCCGAGCCTCTAGCTATGGCTACACCTTC. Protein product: CSASRASSYGYTF.

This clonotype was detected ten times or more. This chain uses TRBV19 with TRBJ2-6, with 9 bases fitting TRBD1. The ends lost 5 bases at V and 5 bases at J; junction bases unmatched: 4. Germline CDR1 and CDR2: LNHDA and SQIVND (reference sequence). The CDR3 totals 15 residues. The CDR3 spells CASSLGQGWANVLTF. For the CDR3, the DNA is TGTGCCAGTAGTTTGGGACAGGGCTGGGCCAACGTCCTGACTTTC.

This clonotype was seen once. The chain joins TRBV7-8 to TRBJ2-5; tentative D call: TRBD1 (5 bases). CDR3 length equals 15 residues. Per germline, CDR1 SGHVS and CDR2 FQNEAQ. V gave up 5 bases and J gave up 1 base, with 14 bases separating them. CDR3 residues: CASSPGHHFQETQYF. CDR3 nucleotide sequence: TGTGCCAGCAGCCCCGGACACCACTTCCAAGAGACCCAGTACTTC.

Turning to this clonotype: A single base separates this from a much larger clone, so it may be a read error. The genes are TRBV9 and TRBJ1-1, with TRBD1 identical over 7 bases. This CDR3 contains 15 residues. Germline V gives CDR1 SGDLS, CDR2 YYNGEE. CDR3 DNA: TGTGCCAGCAGCGTAGACCTCCAGGGGGACACTGAAGCTTCCTTT. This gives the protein CASSVDLQGDTEASF.

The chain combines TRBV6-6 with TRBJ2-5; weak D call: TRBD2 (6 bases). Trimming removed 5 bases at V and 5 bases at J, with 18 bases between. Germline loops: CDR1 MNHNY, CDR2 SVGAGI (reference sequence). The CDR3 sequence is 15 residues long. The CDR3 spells CASSESRGGGETQYF. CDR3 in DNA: TGTGCCAGCAGTGAGTCAAGGGGAGGAGGGGAGACCCAGTACTTC.

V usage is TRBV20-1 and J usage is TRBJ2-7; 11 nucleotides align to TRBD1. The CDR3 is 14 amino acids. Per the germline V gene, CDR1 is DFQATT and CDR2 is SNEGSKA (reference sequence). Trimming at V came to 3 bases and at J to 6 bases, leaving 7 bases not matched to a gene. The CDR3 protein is CSASGDRGYSEQYF. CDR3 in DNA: TGCAGTGCTAGTGGGGACAGGGGGTATAGCGAGCAGTACTTC.

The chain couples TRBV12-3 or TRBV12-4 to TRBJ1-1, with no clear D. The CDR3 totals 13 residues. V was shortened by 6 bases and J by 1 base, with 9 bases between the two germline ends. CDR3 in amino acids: CASSLKQNTEAFF. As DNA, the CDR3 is TGTGCCAGCAGCCTTAAACAGAACACTGAAGCTTTCTTT.

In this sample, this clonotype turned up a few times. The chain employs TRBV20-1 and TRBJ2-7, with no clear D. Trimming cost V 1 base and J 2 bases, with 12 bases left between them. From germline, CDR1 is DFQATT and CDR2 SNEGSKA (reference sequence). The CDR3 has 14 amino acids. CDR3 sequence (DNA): TGCAGTGCTAGAGGGAAAAAGATACCCTACGAGCAGTACTTC. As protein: CSARGKKIPYEQYF.

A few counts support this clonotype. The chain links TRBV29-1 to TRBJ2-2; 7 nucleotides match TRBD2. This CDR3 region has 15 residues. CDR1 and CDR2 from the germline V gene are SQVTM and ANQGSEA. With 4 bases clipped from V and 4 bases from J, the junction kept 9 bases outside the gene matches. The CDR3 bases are TGCAGCGTTGTTGAGCGGGGAGCGGCCACCGGGGAGCTGTTTTTT. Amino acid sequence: CSVVERGAATGELFF.

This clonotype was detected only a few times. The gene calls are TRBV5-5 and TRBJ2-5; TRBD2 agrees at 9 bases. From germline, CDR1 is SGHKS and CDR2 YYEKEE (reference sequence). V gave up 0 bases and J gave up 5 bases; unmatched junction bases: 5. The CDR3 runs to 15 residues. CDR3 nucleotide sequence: TGTGCCAGCAGCTTGGGGACTAGCGTTCGGGAGACCCAGTACTTC. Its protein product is CASSLGTSVRETQYF.

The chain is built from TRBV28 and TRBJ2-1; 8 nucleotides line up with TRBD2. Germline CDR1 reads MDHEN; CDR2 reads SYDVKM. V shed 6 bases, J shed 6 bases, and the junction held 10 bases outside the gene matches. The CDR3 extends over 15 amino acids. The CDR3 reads CASSLAGGPLNEQFF. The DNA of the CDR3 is TGTGCCAGCAGCTTGGCGGGAGGCCCCCTCAATGAGCAGTTCTTC.